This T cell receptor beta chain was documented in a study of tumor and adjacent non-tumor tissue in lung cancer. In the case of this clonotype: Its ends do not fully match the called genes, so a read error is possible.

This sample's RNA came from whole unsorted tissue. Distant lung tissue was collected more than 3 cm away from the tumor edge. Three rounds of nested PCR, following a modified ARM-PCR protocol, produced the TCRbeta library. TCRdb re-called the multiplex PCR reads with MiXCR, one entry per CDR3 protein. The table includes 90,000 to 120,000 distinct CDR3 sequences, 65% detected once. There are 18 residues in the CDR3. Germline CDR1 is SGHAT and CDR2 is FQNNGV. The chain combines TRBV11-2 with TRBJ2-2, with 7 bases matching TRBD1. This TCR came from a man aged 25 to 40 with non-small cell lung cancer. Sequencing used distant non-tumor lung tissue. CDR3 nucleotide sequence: TGTGCCAGCAGCTTACTCCGGGTTGGGGGTAGGAACACAGGGGAACTGTTTTTT. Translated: CASSLLRVGGRNTGELFF.